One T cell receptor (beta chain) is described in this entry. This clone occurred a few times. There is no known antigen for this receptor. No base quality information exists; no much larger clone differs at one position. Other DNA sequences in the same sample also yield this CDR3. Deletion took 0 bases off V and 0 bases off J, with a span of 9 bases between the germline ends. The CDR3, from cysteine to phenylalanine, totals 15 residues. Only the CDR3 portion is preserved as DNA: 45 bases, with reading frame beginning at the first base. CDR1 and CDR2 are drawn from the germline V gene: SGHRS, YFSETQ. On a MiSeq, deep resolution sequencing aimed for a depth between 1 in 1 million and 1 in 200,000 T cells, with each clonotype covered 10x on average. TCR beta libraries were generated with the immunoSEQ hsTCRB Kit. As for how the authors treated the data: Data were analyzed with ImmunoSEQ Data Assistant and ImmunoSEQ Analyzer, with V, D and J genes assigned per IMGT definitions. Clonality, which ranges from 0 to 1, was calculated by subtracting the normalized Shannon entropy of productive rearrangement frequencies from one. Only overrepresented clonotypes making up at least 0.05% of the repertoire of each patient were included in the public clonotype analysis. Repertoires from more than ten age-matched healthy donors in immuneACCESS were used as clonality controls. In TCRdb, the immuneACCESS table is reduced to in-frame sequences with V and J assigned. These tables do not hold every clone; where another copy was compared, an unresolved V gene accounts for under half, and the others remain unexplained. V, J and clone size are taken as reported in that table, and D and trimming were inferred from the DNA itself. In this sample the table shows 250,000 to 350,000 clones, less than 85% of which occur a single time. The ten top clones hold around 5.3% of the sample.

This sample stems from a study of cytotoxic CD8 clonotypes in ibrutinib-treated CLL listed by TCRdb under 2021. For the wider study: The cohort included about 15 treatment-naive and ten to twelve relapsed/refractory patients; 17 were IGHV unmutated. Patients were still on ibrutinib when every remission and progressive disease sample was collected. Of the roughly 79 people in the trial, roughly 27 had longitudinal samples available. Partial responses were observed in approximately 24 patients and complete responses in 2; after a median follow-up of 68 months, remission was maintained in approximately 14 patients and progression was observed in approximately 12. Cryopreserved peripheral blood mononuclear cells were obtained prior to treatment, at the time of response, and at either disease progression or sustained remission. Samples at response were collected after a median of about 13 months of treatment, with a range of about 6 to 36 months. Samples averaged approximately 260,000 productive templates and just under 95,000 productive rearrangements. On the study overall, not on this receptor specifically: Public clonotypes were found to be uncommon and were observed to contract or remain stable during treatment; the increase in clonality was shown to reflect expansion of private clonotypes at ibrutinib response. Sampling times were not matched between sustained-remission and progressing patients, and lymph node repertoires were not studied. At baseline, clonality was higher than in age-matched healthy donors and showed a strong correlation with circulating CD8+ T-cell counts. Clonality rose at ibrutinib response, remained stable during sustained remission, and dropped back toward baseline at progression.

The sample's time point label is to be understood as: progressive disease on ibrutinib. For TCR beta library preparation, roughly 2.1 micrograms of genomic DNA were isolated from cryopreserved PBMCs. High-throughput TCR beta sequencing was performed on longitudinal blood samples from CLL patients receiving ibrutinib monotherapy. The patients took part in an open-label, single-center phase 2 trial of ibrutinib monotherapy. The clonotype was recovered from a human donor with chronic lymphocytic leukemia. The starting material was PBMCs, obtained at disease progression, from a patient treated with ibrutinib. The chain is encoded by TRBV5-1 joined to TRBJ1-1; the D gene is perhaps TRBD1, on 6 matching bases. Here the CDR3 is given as CASSLVRGMNTEAFF. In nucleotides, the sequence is TGCGCCAGCAGCTTGGTAAGGGGGATGAACACTGAAGCTTTCTTT.